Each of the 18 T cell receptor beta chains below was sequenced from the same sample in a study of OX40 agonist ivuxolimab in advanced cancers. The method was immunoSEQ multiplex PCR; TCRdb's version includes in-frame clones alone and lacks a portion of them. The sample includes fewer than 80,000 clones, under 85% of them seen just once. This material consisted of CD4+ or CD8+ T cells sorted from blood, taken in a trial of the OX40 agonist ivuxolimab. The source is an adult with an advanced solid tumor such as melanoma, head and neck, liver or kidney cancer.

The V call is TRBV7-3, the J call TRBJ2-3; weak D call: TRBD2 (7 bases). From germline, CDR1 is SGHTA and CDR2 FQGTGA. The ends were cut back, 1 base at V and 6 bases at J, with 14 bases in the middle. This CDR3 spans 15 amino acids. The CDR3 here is CASSLRPGGLDTQYF. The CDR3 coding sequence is TGTGCCAGCAGCTTAAGGCCGGGGGGCCTCGATACGCAGTATTTT.

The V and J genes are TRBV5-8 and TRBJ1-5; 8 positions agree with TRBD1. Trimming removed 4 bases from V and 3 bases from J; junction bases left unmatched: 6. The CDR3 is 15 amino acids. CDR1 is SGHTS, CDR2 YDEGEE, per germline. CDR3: CASSADRGYNQPQHF. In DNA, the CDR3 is TGTGCCAGCAGCGCCGACAGGGGTTACAATCAGCCCCAGCATTTT.

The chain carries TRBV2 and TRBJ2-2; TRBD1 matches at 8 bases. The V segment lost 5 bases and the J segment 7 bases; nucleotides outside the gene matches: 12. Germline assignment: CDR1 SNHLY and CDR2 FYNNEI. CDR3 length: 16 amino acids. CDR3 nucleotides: TGTGCCAGCAGTCGGATAGGACAGGGTATAGTCGGGGAGCTGTTTTTT. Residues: CASSRIGQGIVGELFF.

The CDR3 protein is CASSLARQGNEQYF. The CDR3 coding sequence is TGTGCCAGCAGTTTGGCGAGACAGGGTAACGAGCAGTACTTC. The chain is built from TRBV2 and TRBJ2-7; 7 nucleotides match TRBD1. Trimming cost V 5 bases and J 5 bases; bases outside gene matches: 9. CDR3 length equals 14 residues. CDR1 SNHLY and CDR2 FYNNEI come from the germline V gene.

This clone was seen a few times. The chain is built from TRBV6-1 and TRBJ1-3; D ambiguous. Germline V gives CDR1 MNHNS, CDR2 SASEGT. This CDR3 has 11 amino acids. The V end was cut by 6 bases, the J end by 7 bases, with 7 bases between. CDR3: CASRESNTIYF. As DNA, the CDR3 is TGTGCCAGCAGGGAGAGTAACACCATATATTTT.

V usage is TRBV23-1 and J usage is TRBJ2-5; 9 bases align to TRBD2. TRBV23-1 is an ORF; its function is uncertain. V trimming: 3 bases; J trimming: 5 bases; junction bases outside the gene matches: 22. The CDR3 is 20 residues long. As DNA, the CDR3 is TGCGCCAGCAGTCAGGGACAAATCCGACTAGCGGTGGGCCACGGGGAGACCCAGTACTTC. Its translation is CASSQGQIRLAVGHGETQYF.

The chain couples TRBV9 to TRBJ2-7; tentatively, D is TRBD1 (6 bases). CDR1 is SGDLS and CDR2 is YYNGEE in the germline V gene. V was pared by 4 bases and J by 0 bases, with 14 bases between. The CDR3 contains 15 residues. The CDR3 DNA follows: TGTGCCAGCAGCATACAGGGTCTTCCCTCCTACGAGCAGTACTTC. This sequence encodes CASSIQGLPSYEQYF.

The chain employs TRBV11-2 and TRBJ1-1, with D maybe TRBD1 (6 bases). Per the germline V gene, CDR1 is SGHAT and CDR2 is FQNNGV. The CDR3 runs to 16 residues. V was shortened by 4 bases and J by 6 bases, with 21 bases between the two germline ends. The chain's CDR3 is CASSSISGGAGAEAFF. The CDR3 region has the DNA TGTGCCAGCAGCTCCATAAGTGGGGGGGCAGGAGCTGAAGCTTTCTTT.

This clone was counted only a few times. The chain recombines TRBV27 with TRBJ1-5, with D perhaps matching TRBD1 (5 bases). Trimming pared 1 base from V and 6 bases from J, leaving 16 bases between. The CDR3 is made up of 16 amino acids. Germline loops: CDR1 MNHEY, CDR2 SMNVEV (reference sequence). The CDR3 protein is CASSLFGGSVPQPQHF. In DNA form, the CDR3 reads TGTGCCAGCAGTTTATTTGGGGGGTCGGTTCCTCAGCCCCAGCATTTT.

In DNA form, the CDR3 reads TGCGCCAGCAGCTTAAACAGGGTCGGAGAGACCCAGTACTTC. Amino acids: CASSLNRVGETQYF. The chain employs TRBV5-1 and TRBJ2-5; D may be TRBD1 (6 bases). Germline V gene data show CDR1 as SGHRS and CDR2 as YFSETQ. CDR3 length: 14 amino acids. The ends were cut back, 2 bases at V and 4 bases at J, with 12 bases in the middle.

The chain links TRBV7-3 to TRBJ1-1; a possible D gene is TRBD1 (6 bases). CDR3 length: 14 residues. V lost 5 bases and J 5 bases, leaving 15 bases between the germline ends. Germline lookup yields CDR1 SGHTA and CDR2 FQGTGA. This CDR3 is CASSLQGWGTEAFF. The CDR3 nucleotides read TGTGCCAGCAGCCTACAGGGTTGGGGGACTGAAGCTTTCTTT.

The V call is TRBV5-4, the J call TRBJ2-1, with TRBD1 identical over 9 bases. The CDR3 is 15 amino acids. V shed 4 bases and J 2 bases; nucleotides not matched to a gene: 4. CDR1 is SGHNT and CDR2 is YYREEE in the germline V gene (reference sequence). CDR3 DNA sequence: TGTGCCAGCAGCCGGGACAGGGACACCTACAATGAGCAGTTCTTC. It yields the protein CASSRDRDTYNEQFF.

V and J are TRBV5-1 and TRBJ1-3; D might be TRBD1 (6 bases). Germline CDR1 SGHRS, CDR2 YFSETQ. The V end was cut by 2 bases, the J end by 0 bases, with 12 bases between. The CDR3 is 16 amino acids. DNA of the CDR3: TGCGCCAGCAGCTTCACAGGGACCGACTCTGGAAACACCATATATTTT. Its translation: CASSFTGTDSGNTIYF.

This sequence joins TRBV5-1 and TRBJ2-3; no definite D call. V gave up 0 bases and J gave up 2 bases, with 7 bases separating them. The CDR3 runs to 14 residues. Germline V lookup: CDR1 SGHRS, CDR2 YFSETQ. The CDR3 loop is CASSLDTSTDTQYF. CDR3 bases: TGCGCCAGCAGCTTGGATACGTCCACAGATACGCAGTATTTT.

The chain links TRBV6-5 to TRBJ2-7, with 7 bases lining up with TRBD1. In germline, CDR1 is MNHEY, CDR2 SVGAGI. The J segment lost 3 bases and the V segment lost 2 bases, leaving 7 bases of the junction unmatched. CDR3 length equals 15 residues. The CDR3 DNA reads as TGTGCCAGCAGTTACGGGACAGCCGCTGGCTACGAGCAGTACTTC. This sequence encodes CASSYGTAAGYEQYF.

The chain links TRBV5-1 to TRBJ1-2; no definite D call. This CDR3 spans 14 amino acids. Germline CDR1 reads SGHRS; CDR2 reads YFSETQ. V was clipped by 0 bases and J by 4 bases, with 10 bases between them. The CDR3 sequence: CASSLALGSYGYTF. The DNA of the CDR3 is TGCGCCAGCAGCTTGGCCCTTGGGAGCTATGGCTACACCTTC.

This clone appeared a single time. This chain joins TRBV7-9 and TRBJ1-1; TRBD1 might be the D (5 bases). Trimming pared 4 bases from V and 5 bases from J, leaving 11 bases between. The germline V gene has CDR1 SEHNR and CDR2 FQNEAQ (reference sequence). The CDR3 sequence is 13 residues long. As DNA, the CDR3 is TGTGCCAGCAGCTGGGGGGGTGATACTGAAGCTTTCTTT. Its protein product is CASSWGGDTEAFF.

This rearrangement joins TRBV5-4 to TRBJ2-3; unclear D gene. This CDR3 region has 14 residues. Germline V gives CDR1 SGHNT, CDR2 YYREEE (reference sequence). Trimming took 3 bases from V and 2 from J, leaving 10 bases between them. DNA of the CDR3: TGTGCCAGCAGCTCGGCCGGGTCCACAGATACGCAGTATTTT. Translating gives CASSSAGSTDTQYF.